The present T cell receptor beta chain was sequenced within a study of T cell responses to AZD1222 COVID-19 vaccine. Study-level findings and limits: Spike-specific TCR breadth and depth grew following two AZD1222 doses.

Data came from immunoSEQ multiplex PCR; TCRdb stores just in-frame clones and leaves some out. The sample consists of about 60,000 clones, approximately 83% of them appearing once. The CDR3 totals 12 residues. Trimming stripped 6 bases from V and 0 bases from J, with 5 bases between. The germline V gene encodes CDR1 MDHEN and CDR2 SYDVKM. This clone was found a few times. The antigen remains unidentified. The origin of this receptor is an adult in good health. V and J are TRBV28 and TRBJ1-2, with D perhaps TRBD1 (5 bases). The sample in question was peripheral blood, obtained on day 0 of AZD1222 vaccination. CDR3 sequence reads: CASRTANYGYTF. The CDR3 DNA follows: TGTGCCAGCAGGACAGCTAACTATGGCTACACCTTC.